Presented here are 9 T cell receptor beta chains from one specimen sequenced in a study of cytomegalovirus exposure and HLA in healthy donors. It was with 60 Vbeta and 13 Jbeta primers that the PCR ran. TCRdb keeps only in-frame clones here, not all; method: immunoSEQ multiplex PCR. In the table there are some 150,000 clones, roughly four fifths of which are singletons. Sequenced input: PBMCs. The receptors originated from a man in his late teens or twenties in good health and CMV-seropositive.

The rearrangement joins TRBV7-8 to TRBJ2-7; 16 positions agree with TRBD2. The ends lost 4 bases at V and 3 bases at J; junction bases unmatched: 6. The CDR3 has 17 amino acids. CDR1 SGHVS and CDR2 FQNEAQ come from the germline V gene. The CDR3 nucleotides are TGTGCCAGCAGCTCCGGGACTAGCGGGAGGGCCCTCTACGAGCAGTACTTC. This sequence encodes CASSSGTSGRALYEQYF.

V is TRBV19 and J is TRBJ1-5, with D hard to call. Germline V gene data show CDR1 as LNHDA and CDR2 as SQIVND (reference sequence). The V end was cut by 6 bases, the J end by 6 bases, with 12 bases between. The CDR3 has 13 residues. CDR3: CASRDRGGQPQHF. The CDR3 nucleotides read TGTGCCAGTAGGGACCGGGGTGGTCAGCCCCAGCATTTT.

The CDR3 sequence: CASSLGQGEYEQYF. CDR3 DNA sequence: TGTGCCAGCAGCTTAGGACAGGGGGAGTACGAGCAGTACTTC. The chain carries TRBV7-9 and TRBJ2-5; 9 bases are a match to TRBD1. The end of the DNA is better explained by TRBJ2-7, so the J call may be wrong. Looked up from germline, CDR1 is SEHNR and CDR2 is FQNEAQ (reference sequence). The CDR3 spans 14 residues.

The chain employs TRBV28 and TRBJ1-5, with D unclear. V lost 2 bases, J lost 4 bases, and 12 bases lay in between. This CDR3 is 15 amino acids long. Per the germline V gene, CDR1 is MDHEN and CDR2 is SYDVKM. CDR3 amino acids: CASSLDPRVNQPQHF. CDR3 bases: TGTGCCAGCAGTTTAGATCCCCGGGTAAATCAGCCCCAGCATTTT.

The chain employs TRBV9 and TRBJ2-1; TRBD2 agrees at 8 bases. J was trimmed by 3 bases and V by 0 bases; bases with no gene match: 5. The CDR3 has 16 amino acids. Germline V CDR1 and CDR2: SGDLS, YYNGEE. CDR3 residues: CASSVGSAGVYNEQFF. As DNA, the CDR3 is TGTGCCAGCAGCGTAGGGTCAGCGGGAGTCTACAATGAGCAGTTCTTC.

The chain links TRBV7-9 to TRBJ1-5, with D unresolved. The V end was cut by 3 bases, the J end by 4 bases, with 13 bases between. The CDR3 extends over 15 amino acids. Germline CDR1 SEHNR, CDR2 FQNEAQ (reference sequence). The CDR3: CASSLTTMGNQPQHF. The CDR3 bases are TGTGCCAGCAGCTTGACGACAATGGGTAATCAGCCCCAGCATTTT.

The J gene is TRBJ1-1, the V gene TRBV19, with unresolved D. The germline CDR1 and CDR2 sequences are LNHDA and SQIVND (reference sequence). Trimming pared 6 bases from V and 0 bases from J, leaving 8 bases between. This CDR3 region has 13 residues. The CDR3 loop is CASRREMNTEAFF. The CDR3 region has the DNA TGTGCCAGTAGGCGGGAAATGAACACTGAAGCTTTCTTT.

The chain uses TRBV15 and TRBJ2-5; D perhaps matches TRBD1 (7 bases). The CDR3 contains 17 residues. Germline V gives CDR1 LNHNV, CDR2 YYDKDF (reference sequence). V lost 0 bases and J lost 5, with 19 bases in between. CDR3 protein: CATSRDAGGGGLETQYF. CDR3 DNA: TGTGCCACCAGCAGAGATGCTGGAGGGGGCGGGTTGGAGACCCAGTACTTC.

A few counts support this clone. The genes are TRBV6-1 and TRBJ2-7, with a weak D call TRBD2 (5 bases). The CDR3 is made up of 13 amino acids. Germline-derived CDR1 and CDR2 are MNHNS and SASEGT. As DNA, the CDR3 is TGTGCTAGCGAGACTAAAATCTCCTACGAGCAGTACTTC. Protein sequence: CASETKISYEQYF.